This TCR beta chain was retrieved from a study of cytomegalovirus exposure and HLA in healthy donors. J lost 4 bases, V lost 1 base, and 2 bases had no gene match. Germline CDR1 and CDR2: SGHKS and YYEKEE (reference sequence). CDR3 length: 15 amino acids. The PCR employed 60 Vbeta primers together with 13 Jbeta primers. TCRdb's table, derived via immunoSEQ multiplex PCR, lists solely in-frame clones and lacks some. The sample includes 30,000 to 40,000 clones. No CMV serostatus was recorded for this donor. Source material: PBMCs. J is TRBJ2-2 and V is TRBV5-5, with 9 bases identical to TRBD1. This TCR came from a human donor in good health. The DNA for the CDR3 is TGTGCCAGCAGCTTGTTACAGGGGGCCACCGGGGAGCTGTTTTTT. Amino acids: CASSLLQGATGELFF.